A single sample gave rise to the 19 T cell receptor beta chains below, sequenced in a study of shared clonotypes between healthy human individuals (TCRdb year 2020). CD8 naive samples consisted of CD45RO-negative cells that were positively selected for CCR7, yielding a CD45RA+CCR7+ population without TemRA cells. The library relied on the immunoSEQ multiplex PCR assay. Drawn from immuneACCESS, this table holds only the in-frame rearrangements with V and J called that TCRdb kept. Clones are partly lost; checked studies trace under half to an unresolved V gene and leave the rest unexplained. Present in this sample are about 1,800,000 clones, about 95% of which were seen just once. Together, the top ten hold 1.2% of the sample. The sample was naive CD8+ T cells sorted from blood. This specimen's cell subset or site label, interpreted: CD45RA+CCR7+. The receptors come from a man between 18 and 29 years old in good health.

The CDR3 DNA follows: TGTGCCTGGAGTGTGGGAGGGGCCTCCTACGAGCAGTACTTC. Translation gives CAWSVGGASYEQYF. The chain couples TRBV30 to TRBJ2-7, with 7 bases matching TRBD2. The length of the CDR3 is 14 residues. CDR1 is GTSNPN, CDR2 SVGIG, per germline (reference sequence). Trimming cost V 0 bases and J 0 bases; bases outside gene matches: 2.

This chain connects TRBV2 to TRBJ2-1, with no clear D. V lost 2 bases, J lost 8 bases, and 7 bases lay in between. The CDR3 length is 12 residues. Germline CDR1 and CDR2: SNHLY and FYNNEI. CDR3 in amino acids: CASSETPHEQFF. For the CDR3, the DNA is TGTGCCAGCAGTGAAACCCCCCATGAGCAGTTCTTC.

This clone was detected once. Within the sample, other DNA sequences also encode this same CDR3. The chain has TRBV5-4 and TRBJ2-2; D is undetermined. Germline-derived CDR1 and CDR2 are SGHNT and YYREEE (reference sequence). The germline V and J ends were trimmed by 3 bases and 8 bases, with 5 bases remaining between them. The CDR3 sequence is 11 residues long. CDR3 amino acids: CASSSPGELFF. In DNA form, the CDR3 reads TGTGCCAGCAGCTCCCCTGGGGAGCTGTTTTTT.

The J gene is TRBJ2-2, the V gene TRBV9; tentatively, D is TRBD2 (5 bases). The length of the CDR3 is 17 residues. CDR1 and CDR2 from the germline V gene are SGDLS and YYNGEE. Trimming took off 0 bases at V and 2 bases at J, with 14 bases between the two ends. CDR3 sequence: CASSVATRVENTGELFF. The CDR3 bases are TGTGCCAGCAGCGTAGCTACGAGGGTGGAAAACACCGGGGAGCTGTTTTTT.

The genes are TRBV11-3 and TRBJ2-7; D is perhaps TRBD1 or TRBD2 (5 bases each). The CDR3 sequence is 15 residues long. Germline V gives CDR1 SGHNT, CDR2 YENEEA. V gave up 1 base and J gave up 3 bases, with 13 bases separating them. CDR3 in amino acids: CASSLGRDVVYEQYF. The DNA of the CDR3 is TGTGCCAGCAGCTTAGGCAGGGACGTGGTCTACGAGCAGTACTTC.

The chain has TRBV5-8 and TRBJ1-1, with D hard to call. Trimming removed 0 bases at V and 2 bases at J, with 14 bases between. The CDR3 loop spans 16 amino acids. Looked up from germline, CDR1 is SGHTS and CDR2 is YDEGEE. This CDR3 is CASSLAGNLVNTEAFF. The CDR3 DNA follows: TGTGCCAGCAGCTTGGCAGGTAATCTAGTAAACACTGAAGCTTTCTTT.

This rearrangement joins TRBV10-2 to TRBJ2-7; no clear D gene. Trimming cost V 2 bases and J 5 bases, with 10 bases left between them. The CDR3 totals 13 residues. Germline lookup yields CDR1 WSHSY and CDR2 SAAADI. CDR3 nucleotides: TGCGCCAGCAGTGAGCCCCTAGGGAACGAGCAGTACTTC. This sequence encodes CASSEPLGNEQYF.

The chain has TRBV2 and TRBJ1-2, with TRBD1 as a possible D gene (5 bases). The CDR3 has 20 amino acids. V was clipped by 0 bases and J by 0 bases, with 23 bases between them. Germline CDR1 and CDR2: SNHLY and FYNNEI. CDR3 DNA sequence: TGTGCCAGCAGTGAAGCGTCGGGATCCACAGGCTCACCTCCTAACTATGGCTACACCTTC. Its protein is CASSEASGSTGSPPNYGYTF.

The chain uses TRBV7-9 and TRBJ1-2; perhaps TRBD1 as D (6 bases). Deletions cut 5 bases from V and 0 bases from J, with 10 bases between. There are 14 residues in the CDR3. The V gene's germline CDR1 is SEHNR and CDR2 FQNEAQ (reference sequence). The CDR3 DNA sequence: TGTGCCAGCAGCCCCGGGACATCTAACTATGGCTACACCTTC. Translation: CASSPGTSNYGYTF.

Details on this clone: Other DNA sequences within the sample encode an identical CDR3. V gene TRBV15 combines with J gene TRBJ1-5; no clear D. From germline, CDR1 is LNHNV and CDR2 YYDKDF (reference sequence). There are 15 residues in the CDR3. V dropped 0 bases and J dropped 0 bases, with 6 bases sitting between them. DNA for the CDR3: TGTGCCACCAGCAGAGATCGGTATAGCAATCAGCCCCAGCATTTT. This translates into CATSRDRYSNQPQHF.

The genes are TRBV12-5 and TRBJ2-7; TRBD1 is a possible D gene (6 bases). This CDR3 comprises 14 residues. Germline V lookup: CDR1 LGHNT, CDR2 FRNRAP. Trimming removed 7 bases at V and 1 base at J, with 14 bases between. In DNA, the CDR3 is TGTGCTAGTGCCCCCACAGGGCGTTCCTACGAGCAGTACTTC. This codes for CASAPTGRSYEQYF.

This chain links TRBV27 with TRBJ2-2; perhaps TRBD2 as D (6 bases). The CDR3 spans 17 residues. CDR1 and CDR2 from the germline V gene are MNHEY and SMNVEV (reference sequence). Trimming shortened V by 2 bases and J by 5 bases, and 18 bases separated the two germline ends. The CDR3 here is CASSLSWNRRATGELFF. Written as DNA, the CDR3 is TGTGCCAGCAGTTTAAGTTGGAACCGGAGGGCAACCGGGGAGCTGTTTTTT.

V usage is TRBV5-4 and J usage is TRBJ1-6; D gene uncertain. V lost 4 bases, J lost 5 bases, and 10 bases lay in between. Germline V gene lookup returns CDR1 SGHNT and CDR2 YYREEE (reference sequence). The length of the CDR3 is 14 residues. In DNA form, the CDR3 reads TGTGCCAGCAGCGCCTTCGATGATAATTCACCCCTCCACTTT. Its protein is CASSAFDDNSPLHF.

This clone occurred once. The chain employs TRBV30 and TRBJ2-1; 12 bases map to TRBD1. The CDR3 runs to 16 residues. The ends lost 4 bases at V and 4 bases at J; junction bases unmatched: 8. CDR1 is GTSNPN and CDR2 is SVGIG in the germline V gene (reference sequence). This CDR3 reads CAWTFGTGGAYNEQFF. The CDR3 DNA sequence: TGTGCCTGGACCTTTGGGACAGGGGGCGCTTACAATGAGCAGTTCTTC. Drawing the rest from reference TRBV30 and TRBJ2-1, the complete variable domain is SQTIHQWPATLVQPVGSPLSLECTVEGTSNPNLYWYRQAAGRGLQLLFYSVGIGQISSEVPQNLSASRPQDRQFILSSKKLLLSDSGFYLCAWTFGTGGAYNEQFFGPGTRLTVL.

In DNA, the CDR3 is TGTGCCAGCAGCATGACAGAGAACACTGAAGCTTTCTTT. It specifies CASSMTENTEAFF. The chain is built from TRBV9 and TRBJ1-1, with a tentative D call TRBD1 (5 bases). From germline, CDR1 is SGDLS and CDR2 YYNGEE. V lost 4 bases to trimming and J lost 1 base, with 8 bases between them. The CDR3 runs to 13 residues.

The DNA of the CDR3 is TGCAGCGTATATGGACAGGGAGAACACACTGAAGCTTTCTTT. Amino acid sequence: CSVYGQGEHTEAFF. The chain links TRBV29-1 to TRBJ1-1; 8 bases fit TRBD1. Trimming took 6 bases from V and 3 from J; bases not matched to a gene: 9. Germline assignment: CDR1 SQVTM and CDR2 ANQGSEA. The CDR3 consists of 14 residues. Variable domain in full (rest from reference TRBV29-1 and TRBJ1-1): SAVISQKPSRDICQRGTSLTIQCQVDSQVTMMFWYRQQPGQSLTLIATANQGSEATYESGFVIDKFPISRPNLTFSTLTVSNMSPEDSSIYLCSVYGQGEHTEAFFGQGTRLTVV.

The CDR3 loop is CASSYLGPGLTGQYF. The CDR3 bases are TGTGCCAGCAGTTACCTGGGACCCGGACTGACTGGGCAGTACTTC. This chain uses TRBV6-5 with TRBJ2-7, with D possibly called TRBD1 or TRBD2 (5 bases each). V was shortened by 2 bases and J by 9 bases, with 20 bases between the two germline ends. Germline-derived CDR1 and CDR2 are MNHEY and SVGAGI. This CDR3 has 15 residues.

The chain combines TRBV7-9 with TRBJ1-2; TRBD1 matches at 7 bases. V trimming: 3 bases; J trimming: 6 bases; junction bases outside the gene matches: 4. The CDR3 extends over 13 amino acids. Germline V lookup: CDR1 SEHNR, CDR2 FQNEAQ (reference sequence). In nucleotides, the CDR3 is TGTGCCAGCAGCTTGGGACAGACGGATGGCTACACCTTC. Translation gives CASSLGQTDGYTF.

This chain connects TRBV9 to TRBJ2-1; D is perhaps TRBD2 (6 bases). V lost 4 bases to trimming and J lost 0 bases, with 14 bases between them. The CDR3 is made up of 16 amino acids. In germline, CDR1 is SGDLS, CDR2 YYNGEE. The CDR3 DNA follows: TGTGCCAGCAGCCCACTCGCGGGGAGCTCCTACAATGAGCAGTTCTTC. Amino acids: CASSPLAGSSYNEQFF.